This T cell receptor beta chain was found in a study of shared clonotypes between healthy human individuals. Findings and caveats of the study: Non-shared clonotypes showed lower generation probabilities than clonotypes common to all four donors. Estimated richness was generally greater in naive than memory subsets.

The V gene's germline CDR1 is LGHNA and CDR2 YNFKEQ. V lost 3 bases to trimming and J lost 2 bases; unmatched junction nucleotides: 9. The CDR3 length is 17 residues. The sorted-subset replicate PCRs were given about 200 ng DNA, which is approximately 30,000 T cell genomes. Here immunoSEQ multiplex PCR was the method, and the copy in TCRdb shows in-frame clones only, minus some. Of 2.3 million or so clones detected, more than 80% appear once; the ten largest clones hold approximately 0.4%. Turning to this clone: Its antigen is as yet unknown.

Sequenced material: naive CD4+ T cells from PBMCs. Described subset: CD45RA+ positively selected. The V and J genes are TRBV4-2 and TRBJ2-7; the match to TRBD2 covers 11 bases. The TCR originated in a man aged 18 to 30 in good health. Some clones in this sample may be carry-over from other donors' samples. DNA for the CDR3: TGTGCCAGCAGCCAGGCTTTTAGCGGGAGGGCACCCTACGAGCAGTACTTC. Encoded protein: CASSQAFSGRAPYEQYF.